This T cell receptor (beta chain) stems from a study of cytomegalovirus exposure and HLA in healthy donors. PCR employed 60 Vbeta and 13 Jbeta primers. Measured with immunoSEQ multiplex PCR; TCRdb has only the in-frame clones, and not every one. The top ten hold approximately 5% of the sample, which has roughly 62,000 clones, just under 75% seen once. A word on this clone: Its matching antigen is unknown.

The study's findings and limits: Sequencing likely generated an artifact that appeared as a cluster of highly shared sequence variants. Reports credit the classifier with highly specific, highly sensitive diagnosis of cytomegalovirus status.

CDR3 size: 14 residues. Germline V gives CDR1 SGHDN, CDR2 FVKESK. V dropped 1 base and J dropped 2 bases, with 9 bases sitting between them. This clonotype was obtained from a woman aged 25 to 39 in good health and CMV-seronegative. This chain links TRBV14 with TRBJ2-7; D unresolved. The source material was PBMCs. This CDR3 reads CASSQGHSPYEQYF. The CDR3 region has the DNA TGTGCCAGCAGCCAAGGGCACAGCCCCTACGAGCAGTACTTC.